Only a few counts were recorded for the clone carrying this TCR beta chain. The time point is: newly diagnosed GD, antithyroid drugs for less than 3 months. Researchers made the TCR library from RNA that was extracted from PBMCs. Both iRepertoire HTBI primers and Arm-PCR of CDR3 regions were used to build the TCR beta libraries. TCRdb fed the multiplex PCR reads into MiXCR, producing one record per CDR3 protein. The sample consists of 300,000 to 400,000 distinct CDR3 sequences, 16% of them appearing once. The sample comes from a study of regulatory T cells in long-lasting Graves disease. Study-wide context: For under 3 months, newly diagnosed Graves' patients had been taking antithyroid drugs.

The sample also formed part of further work on T cells in Graves' hyperthyroidism and ophthalmopathy.

The receptor was derived from a man in his forties with Graves disease. This sample comprised peripheral blood mononuclear cells (PBMCs), obtained at new diagnosis, from a patient treated with antithyroid drugs.

The CDR3: CASSYSRTGVDGYTF. The CDR3 nucleotides are TGTGCCAGCAGTTACTCGCGGACAGGGGTTGATGGCTACACCTTC. The chain carries TRBV6-5 and TRBJ1-2; 9 bases line up with TRBD1. From germline, CDR1 is MNHEY and CDR2 SVGAGI. J lost 6 bases, V lost 0 bases, and 5 bases had no gene match. The CDR3 totals 15 residues.